The clone carrying this T cell receptor beta chain was counted once. The data were obtained in a study of control samples from healthy donors and cancer patients. Assay: immunoSEQ multiplex PCR; the TCRdb copy retains only in-frame clones and omits some. The profile shows 150,000 to 200,000 clones, 85% to 90% of them singletons. The sequencing input was blood. This receptor was identified in a woman aged 30 to 39 in good health.

The CDR3 is CASSIITGNQPQHF. CDR3 DNA: TGTGCCAGTAGTATCATCACCGGCAATCAGCCCCAGCATTTT. The V call is TRBV19, the J call TRBJ1-5, with D unclear. From germline, CDR1 is LNHDA and CDR2 SQIVND (reference sequence). The CDR3 spans 14 residues. V was shortened by 3 bases and J by 2 bases, with 8 bases between the two germline ends. The full variable domain, completed using reference TRBV19 and TRBJ1-5, is DGGITQSPKYLFRKEGQNVTLSCEQNLNHDAMYWYRQDPGQGLRLIYYSQIVNDFQKGDIAEGYSVSREKKESFPLTVTSAQKNPTAFYLCASSIITGNQPQHFGDGTRLSIL.